A single sample is the source of the 18 T cell receptor beta chains below, sequenced in a study of shared clonotypes between healthy human individuals (dated by TCRdb to about 2020). Library preparation was by the immunoSEQ multiplex PCR assay. TCRdb provides this immuneACCESS table in a form limited to in-frame rearrangements. Some clones are lacking; in checked studies, under half of them reflect an unresolved V gene, and why the rest are absent is not known. This sample is represented by about 680,000 clones; 92% of them were singletons. The ten top clones hold nearly 25% of the sample. CD8 naive samples consisted of CD45RO-negative cells that were positively selected for CCR7, yielding a CD45RA+CCR7+ population without TemRA cells. Sequencing was done on a sample of naive CD8+ T cells sorted from blood. Sample cell subset or site, as interpreted from the label and publication: CD45RA+CCR7+. These receptors originate from a man younger than 45 in good health.

V gene TRBV15 combines with J gene TRBJ2-1; 9 nucleotides line up with TRBD2. The CDR3 is 16 residues long. From germline, CDR1 is LNHNV and CDR2 YYDKDF (reference sequence). The J segment lost 7 bases and the V segment lost 3 bases, leaving 10 bases of the junction unmatched. As DNA, the CDR3 is TGTGCCACCAGCAGGACTAGCGGCCTCCCTGGTAATGAGCAGTTCTTC. This sequence encodes CATSRTSGLPGNEQFF. Full variable domain (rest looked up from reference TRBV15 and TRBJ2-1): DAMVIQNPRYQVTQFGKPVTLSCSQTLNHNVMYWYQQKSSQAPKLLFHYYDKDFNNEADTPDNFQSRRPNTSFCFLDIRSPGLGDTAMYLCATSRTSGLPGNEQFFGPGTRLTVL.

V is TRBV5-1 and J is TRBJ2-7; 7 positions match TRBD1. The CDR3 consists of 13 residues. CDR1 and CDR2 (germline): SGHRS, YFSETQ. Trimming removed 4 bases from V and 7 bases from J; junction bases left unmatched: 8. The CDR3 DNA sequence: TGCGCCAGCAGCAGAGGTACAGGGGAGGAGCAGTACTTC. Protein product: CASSRGTGEEQYF. Supplemented by reference TRBV5-1 and TRBJ2-7, the full variable domain reads KAGVTQTPRYLIKTRGQQVTLSCSPISGHRSVSWYQQTPGQGLQFLFEYFSETQRNKGNFPGRFSGRQFSNSRSEMNVSTLELGDSALYLCASSRGTGEEQYFGPGTRLTVT.

The chain couples TRBV27 to TRBJ2-3; TRBD2 agrees at 9 bases. The germline V gene has CDR1 MNHEY and CDR2 SMNVEV (reference sequence). The CDR3 runs 16 residues. V dropped 3 bases and J dropped 4; count of bases not matched to a gene: 8. The CDR3 nucleotides read TGTGCCAGCAGTTTGATTAGCGGGAGCACCCCAGATACGCAGTATTTT. This sequence encodes CASSLISGSTPDTQYF.

The CDR3 sequence is CASSPGTLSQETQYF. CDR3 DNA sequence: TGCGCCAGCAGTCCCGGGACTCTCTCCCAAGAGACCCAGTACTTC. V and J are TRBV5-1 and TRBJ2-5, with D perhaps matching TRBD2 (6 bases). The CDR3 consists of 15 residues. The germline CDR1 and CDR2 sequences are SGHRS and YFSETQ. The V end was cut by 5 bases, the J end by 1 base, with 15 bases between.

CDR3 sequence reads: CASSYGGLGSPEQYF. In nucleotides, the CDR3 is TGTGCCAGCAGTTACGGGGGTCTGGGATCCCCCGAGCAGTACTTC. The chain employs TRBV6-5 and TRBJ2-5, with D possibly called TRBD1 or TRBD2 (5 bases each). The J call is in doubt because the DNA end fits TRBJ2-7 better. The V gene's germline CDR1 is MNHEY and CDR2 SVGAGI. The CDR3 covers 15 residues.

The chain is built from TRBV28 and TRBJ1-5, with D possibly TRBD1 on 5 matching bases. Germline V gene lookup returns CDR1 MDHEN and CDR2 SYDVKM. V was pared by 2 bases and J by 7 bases, with 9 bases between. The CDR3 covers 13 residues. CDR3 region: CASSLGARQPQHF. The CDR3 DNA reads as TGTGCCAGCAGTTTAGGGGCCCGGCAGCCCCAGCATTTT.

V gene TRBV7-8 combines with J gene TRBJ2-5; tentatively, D is TRBD1 (6 bases). CDR3 size: 19 residues. Germline CDR1 SGHVS, CDR2 FQNEAQ. V lost 2 bases, J lost 5 bases, and 27 bases lay in between. The CDR3 spells CASSLRGRDTLGWGETQYF. For the CDR3, the DNA is TGTGCCAGCAGCTTAAGGGGCCGGGACACCTTAGGTTGGGGGGAGACCCAGTACTTC.

V is TRBV7-6 and J is TRBJ1-3; the D is unclear. The germline gives CDR1 SGHVS, CDR2 FNYEAQ. This CDR3 has 16 amino acids. Deletions cut 0 bases from V and 0 bases from J, with 9 bases between. The CDR3 reads CASSLAPSGSGNTIYF. For the CDR3, the DNA is TGTGCCAGCAGCTTAGCGCCATCAGGCTCTGGAAACACCATATATTTT.

In the case of this clone: Other DNA sequences of this sample code for an identical CDR3. This rearrangement joins TRBV5-6 to TRBJ2-3; the match to TRBD2 covers 7 bases. The CDR3 totals 14 residues. Germline lookup yields CDR1 SGHDT and CDR2 YYEEEE. Trimming at V came to 4 bases and at J to 1 base, leaving 3 bases not matched to a gene. CDR3 sequence: CASSLGGGTDTQYF. The CDR3 DNA is TGTGCCAGCAGCCTGGGGGGGGGCACAGATACGCAGTATTTT.

J is TRBJ2-1 and V is TRBV7-2; D remains unclear. V shed 1 base and J shed 12 bases, with 7 bases lying between them. The CDR3 runs 11 residues. Germline V gives CDR1 SGHTA, CDR2 FQGNSA. CDR3: CASSLGSGQFF. Here the CDR3 DNA reads TGTGCCAGCAGCTTAGGCTCGGGGCAGTTCTTC.

The chain uses TRBV11-2 and TRBJ1-4; D is ambiguous. Trimming removed 1 base from V and 4 bases from J, with 7 bases in between. Per germline, CDR1 SGHAT and CDR2 FQNNGV. This CDR3 has 14 residues. Here the CDR3 DNA reads TGTGCCAGCAGCTTAGTGGATAATAATGAAAAACTGTTTTTT. Its protein product is CASSLVDNNEKLFF.

The rearrangement uses TRBV4-1 and TRBJ2-3; 7 nucleotides match TRBD2. Germline trimming cut 1 base from V and 3 bases from J; bases unmatched to any gene: 10. The germline V gene has CDR1 MGHRA and CDR2 YSYEKL. The CDR3 runs 17 residues. CDR3 loop: CASSQVGTTPETDTQYF. In nucleotides, the CDR3 is TGCGCCAGCAGCCAAGTGGGGACTACCCCTGAAACAGATACGCAGTATTTT.

CDR3 coding DNA: TGTGCCAGCAGCCACCGACTAGCGGCCACAGATACGCAGTATTTT. Its protein is CASSHRLAATDTQYF. The chain couples TRBV11-2 to TRBJ2-3; 9 positions match TRBD2. V dropped 5 bases and J dropped 2; count of bases not matched to a gene: 5. The CDR3 has 15 residues. Germline V gives CDR1 SGHAT, CDR2 FQNNGV.

Notes on this clone: Other DNA sequences within the sample encode an identical CDR3. This chain uses TRBV7-9 with TRBJ2-7, with TRBD1 matching 8 bases. Germline CDR1 SEHNR, CDR2 FQNEAQ (reference sequence). Unmatched junction bases numbered 0, after V lost 5 bases and J lost 0 bases. CDR3 length: 13 residues. The CDR3 here is CASSDRGSYEQYF. The CDR3, as DNA: TGTGCCAGCAGCGACAGGGGCTCCTACGAGCAGTACTTC.

This sequence joins TRBV29-1 and TRBJ2-7; TRBD2 agrees at 7 bases. Germline-derived CDR1 and CDR2 are SQVTM and ANQGSEA. The CDR3 spans 13 residues. Trimming at V came to 7 bases and at J to 0 bases, leaving 6 bases not matched to a gene. The CDR3 DNA is TGCAGCGGGGTGGGGGGGGGCTCCTACGAGCAGTACTTC. Its protein product is CSGVGGGSYEQYF.

The chain uses TRBV5-1 and TRBJ2-7; D unresolved. CDR3 length: 13 amino acids. V was clipped by 2 bases and J by 5 bases, with 11 bases between them. Germline assignment: CDR1 SGHRS and CDR2 YFSETQ. Written as DNA, the CDR3 is TGCGCCAGCAGCTTAAGGGCGACCGACGAGCAGTACTTC. Its translation is CASSLRATDEQYF.

J is TRBJ1-1 and V is TRBV19; TRBD1 matches at 7 bases. The junction had 12 bases not matched to a gene; V was cut back by 7 bases and J by 4 bases. CDR1 and CDR2 from the germline V gene are LNHDA and SQIVND (reference sequence). There are 15 residues in the CDR3. CDR3 protein: CASKGAEWGGTEAFF. The CDR3 coding sequence is TGTGCCAGTAAGGGGGCCGAATGGGGCGGCACTGAAGCTTTCTTT. Combining the CDR3 with reference TRBV19 and TRBJ1-1 gives the whole variable domain DGGITQSPKYLFRKEGQNVTLSCEQNLNHDAMYWYRQDPGQGLRLIYYSQIVNDFQKGDIAEGYSVSREKKESFPLTVTSAQKNPTAFYLCASKGAEWGGTEAFFGQGTRLTVV.

The genes are TRBV11-2 and TRBJ2-7; 11 bases fit TRBD2. There are 15 residues in the CDR3. Germline values: CDR1 SGHAT, CDR2 FQNNGV. V was pared by 3 bases and J by 4 bases, with 5 bases of the junction left unmatched. As DNA, the CDR3 is TGTGCCAGCAGCTTTAGCGGGAGGGCAGGGTACGAGCAGTACTTC. It yields the protein CASSFSGRAGYEQYF. Supplemented by reference TRBV11-2 and TRBJ2-7, the full variable domain reads EAGVAQSPRYKIIEKRQSVAFWCNPISGHATLYWYQQILGQGPKLLIQFQNNGVVDDSQLPKDRFSAERLKGVDSTLKIQPAKLEDSAVYLCASSFSGRAGYEQYFGPGTRLTVT.